The 19 T cell receptor beta chains below come from one sample, sequenced in a study of OX40 agonist ivuxolimab in advanced cancers. Method: immunoSEQ multiplex PCR; TCRdb's copy keeps in-frame clones and lacks some. Among over 30,000 clones, under 85% were seen once, and the ten largest hold around 21%. This specimen was CD4+ or CD8+ T cells sorted from blood, taken in a trial of the OX40 agonist ivuxolimab. All receptors derive from an adult with an advanced solid tumor such as melanoma, head and neck, liver or kidney cancer.

This sequence joins TRBV15 and TRBJ1-2; D is unresolved. Germline CDR1 and CDR2: LNHNV and YYDKDF (reference sequence). The CDR3 is made up of 14 amino acids. The germline V and J ends were trimmed by 4 bases and 0 bases, with 9 bases remaining between them. The CDR3 DNA sequence: TGTGCCACCAGCAAAGGACGGCCTAACTATGGCTACACCTTC. This gives the protein CATSKGRPNYGYTF. Filled out from reference TRBV15 and TRBJ1-2, the complete variable domain reads DAMVIQNPRYQVTQFGKPVTLSCSQTLNHNVMYWYQQKSSQAPKLLFHYYDKDFNNEADTPDNFQSRRPNTSFCFLDIRSPGLGDTAMYLCATSKGRPNYGYTFGSGTRLTVV.

The chain recombines TRBV10-1 with TRBJ2-1; D call uncertain. This CDR3 spans 15 amino acids. V lost 4 bases, J lost 9 bases, and 19 bases lay in between. Germline loops: CDR1 WNHNN, CDR2 SYGVQD (reference sequence). This CDR3 is CASSGTGMGYSEQFF. CDR3 coding DNA: TGCGCCAGCAGTGGGACGGGTATGGGGTACTCTGAGCAGTTCTTC.

This rearrangement joins TRBV7-2 to TRBJ2-2, with a possible D match to TRBD1 (6 bases). V was shortened by 2 bases and J by 1 base, with 8 bases between the two germline ends. Germline loops: CDR1 SGHTA, CDR2 FQGNSA. The CDR3 consists of 15 residues. The CDR3 spells CASSLWGQNTGELFF. DNA of the CDR3: TGTGCCAGCAGCTTATGGGGACAGAACACCGGGGAGCTGTTTTTT.

This clone was seen only a few times. The rearrangement uses TRBV6-1 and TRBJ1-5; no clear D. V lost 3 bases and J lost 0, with 9 bases in between. The CDR3 spans 15 residues. Germline CDR1 and CDR2: MNHNS and SASEGT. The CDR3 region is CASSECDYSNQPQHF. The CDR3 nucleotides read TGTGCCAGCAGTGAGTGTGATTATAGCAATCAGCCCCAGCATTTT.

This chain links TRBV19 with TRBJ1-5; a possible D gene is TRBD1 (6 bases). The germline gives CDR1 LNHDA, CDR2 SQIVND (reference sequence). V was cut by 2 bases and J by 3 bases, with 11 bases left in between. This CDR3 region has 15 residues. In nucleotides, the CDR3 is TGTGCCAGTAGTATACTGGACAGCCCCAATCAGCCCCAGCATTTT. Translation gives CASSILDSPNQPQHF.

This rearrangement joins TRBV27 to TRBJ1-1; D is unclear. Germline V CDR1 and CDR2: MNHEY, SMNVEV (reference sequence). Deletions cut 3 bases from V and 6 bases from J, with 11 bases between. The CDR3 runs 13 residues. Here the CDR3 DNA reads TGTGCCAGCAGTTTTCCGGGAGTCGCTGAAGCTTTCTTT. It translates to CASSFPGVAEAFF.

The V and J genes are TRBV5-4 and TRBJ2-3, with 11 positions matching TRBD2. The CDR3 is 14 residues long. The germline V gene has CDR1 SGHNT and CDR2 YYREEE (reference sequence). J was trimmed by 6 bases and V by 4 bases; bases with no gene match: 4. The CDR3 bases are TGTGCCAGCAGCCGTGGGACTAGCGGCGATACGCAGTATTTT. Amino acid sequence: CASSRGTSGDTQYF.

The chain couples TRBV5-1 to TRBJ2-1; D tentatively reads TRBD1 or TRBD2 (5 bases each). The CDR3 has 14 residues. Trimming shortened V by 0 bases and J by 2 bases, and 6 bases separated the two germline ends. The V gene's germline CDR1 is SGHRS and CDR2 YFSETQ. CDR3 sequence reads: CASSLGGPYNEQFF. CDR3 sequence (DNA): TGCGCCAGCAGCTTGGGGGGACCCTACAATGAGCAGTTCTTC. The full variable domain, in which reference TRBV5-1 and TRBJ2-1 provide the parts outside the CDR3, is KAGVTQTPRYLIKTRGQQVTLSCSPISGHRSVSWYQQTPGQGLQFLFEYFSETQRNKGNFPGRFSGRQFSNSRSEMNVSTLELGDSALYLCASSLGGPYNEQFFGPGTRLTVL.

The V call is TRBV7-9, the J call TRBJ1-1; D is uncertain. Germline CDR1 is SEHNR and CDR2 is FQNEAQ (reference sequence). V was trimmed by 1 base and J by 6 bases, leaving 6 bases between them. The length of the CDR3 is 12 residues. Here the CDR3 DNA reads TGTGCCAGCAGCTTAGATTTTGCTGAAGCTTTCTTT. Amino acid sequence: CASSLDFAEAFF. The full variable domain, completed using reference TRBV7-9 and TRBJ1-1, is DTGVSQNPRHKITKRGQNVTFRCDPISEHNRLYWYRQTLGQGPEFLTYFQNEAQLEKSRLLSDRFSAERPKGSFSTLEIQRTEQGDSAMYLCASSLDFAEAFFGQGTRLTVV.

This clone was seen a single time. This rearrangement joins TRBV5-1 to TRBJ2-7; 10 bases map to TRBD1. Germline values: CDR1 SGHRS, CDR2 YFSETQ. There are 16 residues in the CDR3. Trimming at V came to 4 bases and at J to 5 bases, leaving 12 bases not matched to a gene. The CDR3 DNA follows: TGCGCCAGCAGCCGCCTCTCCGGGACAGGGGTCCACGAGCAGTACTTC. Translating it yields CASSRLSGTGVHEQYF.

The chain links TRBV29-1 to TRBJ2-7; 7 positions match TRBD1. V was pared by 7 bases and J by 0 bases, with 3 bases of the junction left unmatched. In germline, CDR1 is SQVTM, CDR2 ANQGSEA. The CDR3 is made up of 12 amino acids. CDR3 amino acids: CSAEGASYEQYF. Here the CDR3 DNA reads TGCAGCGCTGAGGGGGCCTCCTACGAGCAGTACTTC.

The V gene is TRBV2, the J gene TRBJ1-1, with 7 bases lining up with TRBD1. Trimming took 7 bases from V and 4 from J; bases not matched to a gene: 9. Germline CDR1 SNHLY, CDR2 FYNNEI. The CDR3 contains 14 residues. The CDR3 reads CASTRQGRITEAFF. The CDR3, as DNA: TGTGCCAGCACCAGACAGGGAAGAATCACTGAAGCTTTCTTT.

This clone occurred a few times. V gene TRBV6-5 combines with J gene TRBJ2-5; D gene unclear. Germline-derived CDR1 and CDR2 are MNHEY and SVGAGI. V was pared by 0 bases and J by 0 bases, with 8 bases between. The CDR3 runs 15 residues. In DNA form, the CDR3 reads TGTGCCAGCAGTTACTCGAGTCAGTACCAAGAGACCCAGTACTTC. Translating it yields CASSYSSQYQETQYF.

This rearrangement joins TRBV7-8 to TRBJ2-1; possibly TRBD1 or TRBD2 for D (5 bases each). Germline loops: CDR1 SGHVS, CDR2 FQNEAQ. The CDR3 contains 17 residues. V lost 0 bases and J 10 bases, leaving 22 bases between the germline ends. The CDR3 is CASSLAGTQLLQSEQFF. CDR3 sequence (DNA): TGTGCCAGCAGCTTAGCAGGGACGCAGCTCCTCCAATCCGAGCAGTTCTTC. Full variable domain (remainder filled in from reference TRBV7-8 and TRBJ2-1): GAGVSQSPRYKVAKRGQDVALRCDPISGHVSLFWYQQALGQGPEFLTYFQNEAQLDKSGLPSDRFFAERPEGSVSTLKIQRTQQEDSAVYLCASSLAGTQLLQSEQFFGPGTRLTVL.

The V and J genes are TRBV5-4 and TRBJ2-1; D may be TRBD2 (5 bases). The germline gives CDR1 SGHNT, CDR2 YYREEE (reference sequence). This CDR3 region has 12 residues. V lost 3 bases to trimming and J lost 7 bases, with 8 bases between them. CDR3: CASSWTGNEQFF. Written as DNA, the CDR3 is TGTGCCAGCAGCTGGACGGGGAATGAGCAGTTCTTC.

The V gene is TRBV30, the J gene TRBJ2-1; a weak D match, TRBD2 (5 bases). The CDR3 contains 13 residues. Trimming removed 1 base at V and 5 bases at J, with 9 bases between. Germline values: CDR1 GTSNPN, CDR2 SVGIG (reference sequence). CDR3 in amino acids: CAWSAGSNNEQFF. CDR3 in DNA: TGTGCCTGGAGTGCGGGAAGCAACAATGAGCAGTTCTTC.

The gene calls are TRBV4-2 and TRBJ2-5; 9 bases line up with TRBD1. The V gene's germline CDR1 is LGHNA and CDR2 YNFKEQ. The CDR3 has 14 residues. J lost 5 bases, V lost 2 bases, and 3 bases had no gene match. CDR3 region: CASSQPGQGETQYF. CDR3 DNA sequence: TGTGCCAGCAGCCAACCGGGACAGGGCGAGACCCAGTACTTC.

The CDR3 here is CASVAGIMNTEAFF. CDR3 DNA: TGTGCCAGCGTCGCAGGGATCATGAACACTGAAGCTTTCTTT. V gene TRBV6-1 combines with J gene TRBJ1-1; D is possibly TRBD1 (5 bases). Germline CDR1 MNHNS, CDR2 SASEGT. The V end lost 8 bases, the J end lost 0 bases, and 13 bases lay between the germline ends. The CDR3 totals 14 residues.

The V gene is TRBV7-7, the J gene TRBJ1-1, with D tentatively TRBD1 (6 bases). Germline V CDR1 and CDR2: SSHAT, FNYEAQ (reference sequence). Trimming shortened V by 5 bases and J by 1 base, and 8 bases separated the two germline ends. CDR3 length: 13 residues. In nucleotides, the CDR3 is TGTGCCAGCAGCAAGGACAGGAACACTGAAGCTTTCTTT. This sequence encodes CASSKDRNTEAFF.